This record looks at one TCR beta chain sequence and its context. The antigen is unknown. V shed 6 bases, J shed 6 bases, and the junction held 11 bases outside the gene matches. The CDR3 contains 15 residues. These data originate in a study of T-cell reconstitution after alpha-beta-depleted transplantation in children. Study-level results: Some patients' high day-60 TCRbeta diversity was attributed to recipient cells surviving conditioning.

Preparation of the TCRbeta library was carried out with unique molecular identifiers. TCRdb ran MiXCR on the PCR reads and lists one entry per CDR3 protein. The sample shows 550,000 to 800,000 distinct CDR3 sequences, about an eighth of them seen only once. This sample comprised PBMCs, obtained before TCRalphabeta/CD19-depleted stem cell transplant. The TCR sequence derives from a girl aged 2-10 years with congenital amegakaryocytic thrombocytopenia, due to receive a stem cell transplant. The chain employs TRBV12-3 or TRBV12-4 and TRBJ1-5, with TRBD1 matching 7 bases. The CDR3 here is CASSPDRVKSQPQHF. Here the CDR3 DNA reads TGTGCCAGCAGCCCAGACAGGGTTAAATCTCAGCCCCAGCATTTT.